One and the same sample provided the 16 T cell receptor beta chains below, sequenced in a study of cytomegalovirus exposure and HLA in healthy donors. Sequencing was performed with immunoSEQ multiplex PCR; in TCRdb, only in-frame clones are kept and a portion is missing. Of roughly 310,000 clones listed, nearly 90% are singletons. Sequencing was carried out using PBMCs. The receptors stem from a man between 25 and 39 years old in good health and CMV-seronegative.

This clone was seen at least ten times. This sequence joins TRBV27 and TRBJ2-1, with 8 positions matching TRBD2. The CDR3 is made up of 15 amino acids. CDR1 and CDR2 (germline): MNHEY, SMNVEV (reference sequence). With V trimmed by 3 bases and J by 5 bases, 6 bases remained unmatched. For the CDR3, the DNA is TGTGCCAGCAGTTTCTCGGGGGGGGTACACAATGAGCAGTTCTTC. Protein sequence: CASSFSGGVHNEQFF.

J is TRBJ1-6 and V is TRBV6-5; no firm D call. The germline V and J ends were trimmed by 8 bases and 10 bases, with 18 bases remaining between them. CDR1 and CDR2 from the germline V gene are MNHEY and SVGAGI. CDR3 length: 14 amino acids. The CDR3 sequence is CASARGAGLSPLHF. The CDR3 nucleotides are TGTGCCAGCGCGCGGGGTGCTGGTTTGTCACCCCTCCACTTT.

This clone occurred once. The genes are TRBV29-1 and TRBJ2-7; the match to TRBD1 covers 10 bases. With 7 bases clipped from V and 2 bases from J, the junction kept 8 bases outside the gene matches. Germline V gene lookup returns CDR1 SQVTM and CDR2 ANQGSEA. The CDR3 covers 14 residues. The CDR3 loop reads CSASGQGGTYEQYF. The CDR3 DNA reads as TGCAGCGCCTCCGGACAGGGGGGTACCTACGAGCAGTACTTC.

This clone appeared a few times. V and J are TRBV27 and TRBJ2-7; D might be TRBD1 (6 bases). V lost 3 bases and J 4 bases, leaving 10 bases between the germline ends. The CDR3 contains 13 residues. Germline CDR1 and CDR2: MNHEY and SMNVEV (reference sequence). The CDR3 DNA is TGTGCCAGCAGTTTGGGACACCTGTACGAGCAGTACTTC. Its translation is CASSLGHLYEQYF.

V gene TRBV2 combines with J gene TRBJ2-3, with 7 nucleotides matching TRBD2. The germline gives CDR1 SNHLY, CDR2 FYNNEI. This CDR3 has 21 residues. J was trimmed by 1 base and V by 5 bases; bases with no gene match: 24. CDR3 loop: CASSYRVPSGAPPRGTDTQYF. In nucleotides, the CDR3 is TGTGCCAGCAGTTACCGGGTCCCAAGCGGGGCTCCCCCCAGGGGCACAGATACGCAGTATTTT.

The V and J genes are TRBV10-3 and TRBJ1-1, with TRBD1 as a possible D gene (5 bases). Germline-derived CDR1 and CDR2 are ENHRY and SYGVKD. The CDR3 runs 12 residues. V was pared by 6 bases and J by 4 bases, with 9 bases between. CDR3 in DNA: TGTGCCATCAGAGGGGAGGGCACTGAAGCTTTCTTT. Protein product: CAIRGEGTEAFF.

In this sample, this clone turned up once. V usage is TRBV7-9 and J usage is TRBJ2-5, with D unclear. The V and J ends lost 1 base and 7 bases respectively, with 7 bases between them. Germline CDR1 and CDR2: SEHNR and FQNEAQ (reference sequence). This CDR3 has 12 amino acids. In nucleotides, the CDR3 is TGTGCCAGCAGCTTAGACGCTAGGACCCAGTACTTC. Protein sequence: CASSLDARTQYF.

This clone was found once. The CDR3 DNA is TGTGCCAGTAGTCGCCATACAGGGGAAGGAAACACCATATATTTT. Amino acids: CASSRHTGEGNTIYF. The chain joins TRBV19 to TRBJ1-3, with 7 bases fitting TRBD1. V lost 5 bases, J lost 4 bases, and 8 bases stayed unmatched. The CDR3 runs to 15 residues. CDR1 LNHDA and CDR2 SQIVND come from the germline V gene (reference sequence).

This clone was observed once. CDR3: CASSFPGTSNQPQHF. The CDR3 DNA reads TGTGCCAGCAGCTTCCCAGGTACGAGCAATCAGCCCCAGCATTTT. V usage is TRBV7-2 and J usage is TRBJ1-5; D not resolved. CDR3 length: 15 residues. V was cut by 3 bases and J by 1 base, with 10 bases left in between. In germline, CDR1 is SGHTA, CDR2 FQGNSA.

This clone has a single count. Written as DNA, the CDR3 is TGCGCCAGCAGCCAAGATGGGACAGGAACGAACACCGGGGAGCTGTTTTTT. Residues: CASSQDGTGTNTGELFF. This sequence joins TRBV4-3 and TRBJ2-2; TRBD1 matches 8 bases. Trimming cost V 0 bases and J 0 bases; bases outside gene matches: 3. This CDR3 comprises 17 residues. Germline V gene data show CDR1 as LGHNA and CDR2 as YSLEER.

V is TRBV5-1 and J is TRBJ2-3; 12 nucleotides agree with TRBD2. Trimming cost V 5 bases and J 4 bases; bases outside gene matches: 8. Germline values: CDR1 SGHRS, CDR2 YFSETQ. The CDR3 consists of 16 residues. DNA for the CDR3: TGCGCCAGCAGACAACCGGGACTAGCGGGCCCAGATACGCAGTATTTT. Translated: CASRQPGLAGPDTQYF.

This clone was seen just once. This rearrangement joins TRBV9 to TRBJ1-6; no clear D gene. CDR3 length equals 14 residues. Germline V gene lookup returns CDR1 SGDLS and CDR2 YYNGEE. The V gene lost 3 bases and the J gene lost 7 bases, with 11 bases spanning the gap. The DNA for the CDR3 is TGTGCCAGCAGCGAATTAGTTCTCAATTCACCCCTCCACTTT. It yields the protein CASSELVLNSPLHF.

The V call is TRBV5-6, the J call TRBJ1-2; D possibly corresponds to TRBD1 (6 bases). The germline CDR1 and CDR2 sequences are SGHDT and YYEEEE. V was clipped by 0 bases and J by 5 bases, with 8 bases between them. The CDR3 is 13 amino acids. CDR3 in amino acids: CASSLGTEYGYTF. The CDR3, as DNA: TGTGCCAGCAGCTTGGGGACAGAGTATGGCTACACCTTC.

V gene TRBV10-2 combines with J gene TRBJ1-4; perhaps TRBD1 as D (6 bases). The V gene lost 7 bases and the J gene lost 7 bases, with 16 bases spanning the gap. The CDR3 has 14 amino acids. Germline V gene data show CDR1 as WSHSY and CDR2 as SAAADI. Here the CDR3 reads CASTPRTEREKLFF. CDR3 nucleotide sequence: TGCGCCAGCACCCCAAGGACAGAACGTGAAAAACTGTTTTTT.

The genes are TRBV7-2 and TRBJ2-3, with D possibly matching TRBD2 (5 bases). This CDR3 comprises 14 residues. V was trimmed by 5 bases and J by 9 bases, leaving 18 bases between them. The germline gives CDR1 SGHTA, CDR2 FQGNSA. The CDR3, as DNA: TGTGCCAGCAGCCCCGAGGGTTCGTGGAGCACGCAGTATTTT. Its protein is CASSPEGSWSTQYF. Together with reference TRBV7-2 and TRBJ2-3, the CDR3 gives the full variable domain: GAGVSQSPSNKVTEKGKDVELRCDPISGHTALYWYRQSLGQGLEFLIYFQGNSAPDKSGLPSDRFSAERTGGSVSTLTIQRTQQEDSAVYLCASSPEGSWSTQYFGPGTRLTVL.

The chain recombines TRBV19 with TRBJ1-2; TRBD1 aligns across 9 bases. The CDR3 consists of 17 residues. The V gene's germline CDR1 is LNHDA and CDR2 SQIVND (reference sequence). V was pared by 9 bases and J by 0 bases, with 14 bases of the junction left unmatched. CDR3 sequence reads: CASVRQTGGRTNYGYTF. The CDR3 region has the DNA TGTGCCAGCGTTCGACAGACAGGGGGGAGAACTAACTATGGCTACACCTTC. Full variable domain (rest looked up from reference TRBV19 and TRBJ1-2): DGGITQSPKYLFRKEGQNVTLSCEQNLNHDAMYWYRQDPGQGLRLIYYSQIVNDFQKGDIAEGYSVSREKKESFPLTVTSAQKNPTAFYLCASVRQTGGRTNYGYTFGSGTRLTVV.